The present T cell receptor (beta chain) was sequenced within a study of CXCR3-negative and CXCR3-positive naive CD8 T cells. Study findings and constraints: Much lower diversity was found in memory CD8+ cells, while both naive subsets had comparably high diversity. Naive cells, whether CXCR3-negative or CXCR3-positive, had similar TRBV-TRBJ usage, while memory cells differed. Naive cells positive for CXCR3 carried more hydrophobic TRB CDR3s than CXCR3-negative ones. After cryopreservation, CXCR3 expression dropped partially; most assays used fresh PBMCs.

Concerning this clonotype: Its antigen is unidentified.

cDNA libraries for TRB were generated by 5' RACE incorporating UMI labels. TCRdb reprocessed the 5' RACE reads and reports one entry per CDR3 protein, with no DNA. This specimen shows approximately 98,000 distinct CDR3 sequences; the ten leading clones hold approximately 1%. Germline assignment: CDR1 SQVTM and CDR2 ANQGSEA. CDR3 length equals 12 residues. The receptor was isolated from a human donor in good health. Some clones in this sample may be carry-over from other donors' samples. The sequenced material came from naive CXCR3+ CD8+ T cells from blood. Subset noted: CD45RO-CCR7+CD27+CD95- naive CD8+ T cells expressing CXCR3 (TNR3+). The rearrangement links TRBV29-1 to TRBJ1-1. The CDR3 protein is CSVEVRPKEAFF.